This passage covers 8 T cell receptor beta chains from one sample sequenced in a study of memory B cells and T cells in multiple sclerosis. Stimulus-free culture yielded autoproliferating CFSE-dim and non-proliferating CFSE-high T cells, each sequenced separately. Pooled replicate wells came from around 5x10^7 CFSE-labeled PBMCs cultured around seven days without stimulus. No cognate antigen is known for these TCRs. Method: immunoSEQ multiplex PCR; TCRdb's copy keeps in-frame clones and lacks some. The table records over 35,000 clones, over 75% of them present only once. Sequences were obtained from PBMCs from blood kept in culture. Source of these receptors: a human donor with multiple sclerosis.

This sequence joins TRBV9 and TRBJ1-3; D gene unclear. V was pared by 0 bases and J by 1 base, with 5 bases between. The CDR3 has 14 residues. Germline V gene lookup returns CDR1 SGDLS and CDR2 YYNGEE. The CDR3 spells CASSVEESGNTIYF. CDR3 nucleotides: TGTGCCAGCAGCGTAGAGGAGTCTGGAAACACCATATATTTT.

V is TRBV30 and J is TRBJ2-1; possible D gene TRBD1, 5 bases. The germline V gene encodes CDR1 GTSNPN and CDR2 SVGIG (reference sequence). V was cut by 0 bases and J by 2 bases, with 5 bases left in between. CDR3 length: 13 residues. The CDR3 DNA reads TGTGCCTGGAGTGTAGGGGCCTACAATGAGCAGTTCTTC. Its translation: CAWSVGAYNEQFF.

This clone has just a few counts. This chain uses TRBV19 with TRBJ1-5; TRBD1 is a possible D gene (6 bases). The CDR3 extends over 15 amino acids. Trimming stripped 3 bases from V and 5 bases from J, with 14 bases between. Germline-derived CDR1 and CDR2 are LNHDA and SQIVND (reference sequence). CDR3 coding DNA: TGTGCCAGTAGTATGGGCAGGGGTGGTTATCAGCCCCAGCATTTT. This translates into CASSMGRGGYQPQHF.

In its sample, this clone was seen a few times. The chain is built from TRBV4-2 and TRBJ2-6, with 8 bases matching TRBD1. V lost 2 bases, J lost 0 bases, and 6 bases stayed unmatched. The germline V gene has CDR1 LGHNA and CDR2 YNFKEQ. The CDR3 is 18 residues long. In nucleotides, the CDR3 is TGTGCCAGCAGCCAACCGGGACAGGCCATCTCTGGGGCCAACGTCCTGACTTTC. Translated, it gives CASSQPGQAISGANVLTF.

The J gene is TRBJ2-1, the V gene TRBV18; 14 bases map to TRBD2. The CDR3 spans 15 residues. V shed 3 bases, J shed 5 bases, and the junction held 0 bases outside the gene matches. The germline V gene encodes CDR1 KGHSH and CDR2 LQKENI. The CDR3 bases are TGTGCCAGCTCACCGGGACTAGCGGGGGACAATGAGCAGTTCTTC. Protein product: CASSPGLAGDNEQFF.

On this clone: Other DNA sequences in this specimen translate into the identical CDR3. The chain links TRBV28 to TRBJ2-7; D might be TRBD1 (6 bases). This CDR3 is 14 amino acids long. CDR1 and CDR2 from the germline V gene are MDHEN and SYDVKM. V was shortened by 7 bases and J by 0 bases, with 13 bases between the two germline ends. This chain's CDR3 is CASNKRGSSYEQYF. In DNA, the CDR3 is TGTGCCAGCAACAAGAGGGGGAGCTCCTACGAGCAGTACTTC.

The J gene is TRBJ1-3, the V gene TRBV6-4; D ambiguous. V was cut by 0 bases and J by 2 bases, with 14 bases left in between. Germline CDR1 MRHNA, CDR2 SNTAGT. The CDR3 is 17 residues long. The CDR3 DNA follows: TGTGCCAGCAGTGACTCAAAAACCGCTAGTGCTGGAAACACCATATATTTT. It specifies CASSDSKTASAGNTIYF.

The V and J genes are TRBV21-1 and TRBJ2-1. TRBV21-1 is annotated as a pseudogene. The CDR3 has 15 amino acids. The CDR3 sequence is CASSRNGGTGNEQFF. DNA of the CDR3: TGTGCCAGCAGTCGAAATGGGGGTACGGGCAATGAGCAGTTCTTC.